This is a list of T cell receptor beta chains from one sample in a study of T cells in Graves' hyperthyroidism and ophthalmopathy. MiXCR was run by TCRdb on the multiplex PCR reads, yielding one entry per CDR3 protein. The profile shows 100,000 to 130,000 distinct CDR3 sequences, roughly 15% of them singletons. The sequenced sample consisted of blood. These receptors were obtained from a woman aged 45-60 years with Graves' hyperthyroidism. Each CDR3 is given with its conserved first and last residue. A D gene is named only where the DNA matches it firmly. Part of the rows lack a size; the others show once, few, many or a class for expanded clones.

V,D,J,size,CDR3,DNA
TRBV9,NA,TRBJ2-5,NA,CASSAGTRGGETQYF,TGTGCCAGCAGCGCCGGGACACGAGGAGGAGAGACCCAGTACTTC
TRBV28,TRBD1,TRBJ1-5,many,CASSLSTGRGQPQHF,TGTGCCAGCAGTTTATCGACAGGGAGAGGTCAGCCCCAGCATTTT
TRBV2,NA,TRBJ2-5,many,CASSIEQGPQETQYF,TGTGCCAGCAGTATCGAACAGGGTCCACAAGAGACCCAGTACTTC
TRBV7-9,NA,TRBJ2-2,few,CASSLGPLANTGELFF,TGTGCCAGCAGCTTAGGTCCCCTAGCTAACACCGGGGAGCTGTTTTTT
TRBV24-1,TRBD2,TRBJ2-3,many,CATSESGLGTDTQYF,TGTGCCACCAGTGAGTCCGGACTAGGCACAGATACGCAGTATTTT
TRBV20-1,NA,TRBJ2-1,many,CSARDWGALGNEQFF,TGCAGTGCTAGAGATTGGGGGGCCCTTGGGAATGAGCAGTTCTTC
TRBV18,TRBD1,TRBJ2-1,many,CASSSAGTGGYNEQFF,TGTGCCAGCTCATCTGCCGGGACAGGGGGGTATAATGAGCAGTTCTTC
TRBV15,NA,TRBJ2-5,many,CATSRTVQETQYF,TGTGCCACCAGCAGGACAGTCCAAGAGACCCAGTACTTC
TRBV2,NA,TRBJ2-5,many,CASRLLGHETQYF,TGTGCCAGCAGGCTTCTGGGTCACGAGACCCAGTACTTC
TRBV11-2,TRBD2,TRBJ2-1,NA,CASSGATSSSSYNEQFF,TGTGCCAGCAGCGGGGCGACTAGCTCATCCTCCTACAATGAGCAGTTCTTC
TRBV18,NA,TRBJ1-1,many,CASSPPTWGQGGTEAFF,TGTGCCAGCTCACCACCGACCTGGGGACAAGGGGGCACTGAAGCTTTCTTT
TRBV7-8,TRBD1,TRBJ1-5,NA,CASSQDRGQAGLRSNQPQHF,TGTGCCAGCAGCCAGGACAGGGGGCAGGCGGGTTTGAGAAGCAATCAGCCCCAGCATTTT
TRBV2,NA,TRBJ2-1,NA,CASRPGQGTYNEQFF,TGTGCCAGCCGACCCGGGCAGGGGACCTACAATGAGCAGTTCTTC
TRBV7-9,TRBD1,TRBJ1-1,NA,CASSLQGDGNTEAFF,TGTGCCAGCAGCTTACAGGGGGACGGGAACACTGAAGCTTTCTTT
TRBV28,TRBD2,TRBJ2-2,many,CASSFGGRGSGELFF,TGTGCCAGCAGTTTTGGCGGGAGAGGTTCCGGGGAGCTGTTTTTT
TRBV24-1,TRBD1,TRBJ2-3,many,CATSDFAFGQASTDTQYF,TGTGCCACCAGTGATTTTGCTTTCGGACAGGCTAGCACAGATACGCAGTATTTT
TRBV28,TRBD2,TRBJ2-2,many,CASTTGGGGNTGELFF,TGTGCCAGCACTACGGGCGGGGGAGGGAACACCGGGGAGCTGTTTTTT
TRBV4-1,TRBD1,TRBJ1-2,many,CASSTNRGGYTF,TGCGCCAGCAGCACCAACAGGGGCGGCTACACCTTC
TRBV7-9,NA,TRBJ2-4,many,CASSFGRLANIQYF,TGTGCCAGCAGCTTCGGACGCTTGGCCAACATTCAGTACTTC
TRBV19,NA,TRBJ2-1,many,CATQGLVSYNEQFF,TGTGCCACCCAGGGCCTGGTATCCTACAATGAGCAGTTCTTC
TRBV30,NA,TRBJ2-1,NA,CAWSPVRSYNEQFF,TGTGCCTGGAGTCCGGTACGTTCATACAATGAGCAGTTCTTC
TRBV3-1,TRBD1,TRBJ1-2,many,CASKPGGGNNYGYTF,TGTGCCAGCAAGCCAGGAGGGGGCAATAACTATGGCTACACCTTC
TRBV20-1,TRBD1,TRBJ1-4,many,CSARDGEGQPPTNEKLFF,TGCAGTGCTAGGGACGGGGAGGGACAGCCCCCAACTAATGAAAAACTGTTTTTT
TRBV20-1,TRBD2,TRBJ2-3,NA,CSAPGTGTSGKGTDTQYF,TGCAGTGCCCCCGGGACCGGGACTAGCGGGAAGGGCACAGATACGCAGTATTTT
TRBV2,NA,TRBJ2-2,many,CASMVSGNTGELFF,TGTGCCAGCATGGTTAGCGGAAACACCGGGGAGCTGTTTTTT